The T cell receptor beta chain described here comes from a study of Ad26.COV2.S vaccination and SARS-CoV-2 variants. The repertoire was sequenced with immunoSEQ multiplex PCR; TCRdb's copy has only in-frame clones and lacks some. This table holds about 180,000 clones, about 83% found once. The receptor was derived from a human donor who had recovered from COVID-19. The sequencing here drew on peripheral blood, taken after recovery from COVID-19.

In DNA form, the CDR3 reads TGTGCCAGCTCACCAACTTTTGGAAACACCATATATTTT. This gives the protein CASSPTFGNTIYF. The J gene is TRBJ1-3, the V gene TRBV18; D is uncertain. Germline V gene sequence: CDR1 KGHSH, CDR2 LQKENI. V shed 2 bases and J shed 3 bases, with 5 bases lying between them. The CDR3 runs to 13 residues.